This T cell receptor (beta chain) was obtained from a study of control samples from healthy donors and cancer patients. Assay: immunoSEQ multiplex PCR; the TCRdb copy retains only in-frame clones and omits some. The sample carries about 83,000 clones, 91% recorded once. Deletions cut 0 bases from V and 2 bases from J, with 10 bases between. Looked up from germline, CDR1 is ENHRY and CDR2 is SYGVKD. The length of the CDR3 is 16 residues. The clonotype comes from a man in his fifties in good health. Specimen: blood. The J gene is TRBJ1-4, the V gene TRBV10-3; D unclear. CDR3 in DNA: TGTGCCATCAGTGAGTCAAGGGTCGGGACTAATGAAAAACTGTTTTTT. Translating gives CAISESRVGTNEKLFF.